The source of this T cell receptor (beta chain) is a study of CD8 T cells in Susac syndrome. Study-level points and caveats: A handful of Susac-specific public clones appeared in CD8+ TEMRA repertoires, and around 16 in total CD8+ repertoires.

Remarks on this clonotype: What it binds is not known.

V gave up 4 bases and J gave up 4 bases, with 11 bases separating them. This CDR3 is built from 14 residues. From germline, CDR1 is SNHLY and CDR2 FYNNEI. After extraction with the RNeasy kit, about 0.45 to 1 ug of the RNA was reverse transcribed using random hexamers. Across 54 Vbeta and 13 Jbeta, immunoSEQ multiplex PCR amplified TCR beta CDR3. TCRdb re-derived calls from the immunoSEQ multiplex PCR reads in MiXCR, one entry per CDR3 protein. The profile covers some 110,000 distinct CDR3 sequences, with approximately 94% appearing a single time and over 0.35% taken by the ten largest. The chain couples TRBV2 to TRBJ2-1; D is perhaps TRBD1 (6 bases). This TCR was recovered from a human donor with Susac syndrome. Sequencing input: CD8+ T cells from PBMCs. The CDR3 DNA follows: TGTGCCAGCAGTGGGGACAAGATTTACAATGAGCAGTTCTTC. It specifies CASSGDKIYNEQFF.